A selection of T cell receptor beta chains follows, all from one sample in a study of molecular identifiers for immune sequencing clone quantification. TCRdb fed the PCR reads into MiXCR, producing one record per CDR3 protein. The sample lists hundreds of thousands of distinct CDR3 sequences; roughly 25% were seen once. The sequencing input was naive CD8+ T cells from blood, with Jurkat cell RNA spiked in. The source is a human donor in good health. Some libraries in this study had Jurkat cell RNA spiked in. CDR3s include the opening cysteine and the closing phenylalanine or tryptophan. The order of the fields is V gene, clone size, D gene, J gene, CDR3 protein, CDR3 DNA. The D gene is left open where the match is weak. Some rows mark clone size as missing; the rest say once, few, many or name a class of expanded clone.

v_call: TRBV28; clone_size: many; d_call: -; j_call: TRBJ1-5; cdr3_aa: CASSLAGYQPQHF; cdr3_nt: TGCGCCAGCAGCTTGGCAGGGTACCAGCCCCAGCATTTT
v_call: TRBV12-3/TRBV12-4; clone_size: many; d_call: TRBD2; j_call: TRBJ2-2; cdr3_aa: CASTLAAQLAGGRTGELFF; cdr3_nt: TGTGCCAGCACCCTGGCCGCGCAACTAGCGGGGGGGCGGACCGGGGAGCTGTTTTTT
v_call: TRBV12-3/TRBV12-4; clone_size: -; d_call: -; j_call: TRBJ2-4; cdr3_aa: CASSPPGLFGKNIQYF; cdr3_nt: TGTGCCAGCAGTCCGCCGGGACTGTTCGGCAAAAACATTCAGTACTTC
v_call: TRBV25-1; clone_size: many; d_call: -; j_call: TRBJ2-7; cdr3_aa: CASSESPSGIHYEQYF; cdr3_nt: TGTGCCAGCAGTGAATCCCCGTCGGGAATCCACTACGAGCAGTACTTC
v_call: TRBV5-1; clone_size: many; d_call: TRBD2; j_call: TRBJ2-3; cdr3_aa: CASSLTGLAALTDTQYF; cdr3_nt: TGCGCCAGCAGCTTGACAGGACTAGCGGCCCTCACAGATACGCAGTATTTT
v_call: TRBV6-5; clone_size: -; d_call: -; j_call: TRBJ2-7; cdr3_aa: CASSPDSMGCEQYF; cdr3_nt: TGTGCCAGCAGCCCGGACAGCATGGGCTGCGAGCAGTACTTC
v_call: TRBV4-3; clone_size: -; d_call: TRBD1; j_call: TRBJ2-5; cdr3_aa: CAGSQDGFGTGGRETQYF; cdr3_nt: TGCGCCGGCAGCCAAGATGGGTTTGGGACAGGGGGCAGGGAGACCCAGTACTTC
v_call: TRBV5-6; clone_size: many; d_call: -; j_call: TRBJ2-7; cdr3_aa: CASSPSGLSYEQYF; cdr3_nt: TGTGCCAGCAGCCCGAGTGGCTTATCCTACGAGCAGTACTTC
v_call: TRBV20-1; clone_size: many; d_call: -; j_call: TRBJ1-1; cdr3_aa: CSAPWGAEAFF; cdr3_nt: TGCAGTGCCCCTTGGGGGGCTGAAGCTTTCTTT
v_call: TRBV30; clone_size: few; d_call: -; j_call: TRBJ2-7; cdr3_aa: CAWSVLGLEQYF; cdr3_nt: TGTGCCTGGAGTGTACTCGGGCTCGAGCAGTACTTC
v_call: TRBV19; clone_size: few; d_call: TRBD1; j_call: TRBJ2-5; cdr3_aa: CASSPGQGAQETQYF; cdr3_nt: TGTGCCAGTAGTCCGGGACAGGGGGCCCAAGAGACCCAGTACTTC
v_call: TRBV3-1; clone_size: -; d_call: -; j_call: TRBJ1-1; cdr3_aa: CASSQAVGGSEAFF; cdr3_nt: TGTGCCAGCAGCCAGGCAGTAGGCGGTTCGGAAGCTTTCTTT
v_call: TRBV7-2; clone_size: -; d_call: -; j_call: TRBJ2-5; cdr3_aa: CASRGGHDQGTQYF; cdr3_nt: TGTGCCAGCAGGGGCGGACACGACCAAGGGACCCAGTACTTC
v_call: TRBV12-5; clone_size: -; d_call: TRBD1; j_call: TRBJ1-2; cdr3_aa: CASGLPLQGVEDYGYTF; cdr3_nt: TGTGCTAGTGGTTTGCCACTCCAGGGGGTAGAGGACTATGGCTACACCTTC
v_call: TRBV25-1; clone_size: -; d_call: -; j_call: TRBJ1-4; cdr3_aa: CASGEENRDTSFVLFF; cdr3_nt: TGTGCCAGCGGTGAGGAGAACCGGGACACAAGTTTCGTACTGTTTTTT
v_call: TRBV2; clone_size: -; d_call: TRBD2; j_call: TRBJ2-3; cdr3_aa: CASNEWVAGAADTQYF; cdr3_nt: TGTGCCAGCAATGAATGGGTAGCGGGAGCAGCAGATACGCAGTATTTT
v_call: TRBV4-3; clone_size: -; d_call: -; j_call: TRBJ2-7; cdr3_aa: CASSQDRPGSYEQYF; cdr3_nt: TGCGCCAGCAGCCAAGATCGGCCCGGCTCCTACGAGCAGTACTTC
v_call: TRBV6-2/TRBV6-3; clone_size: few; d_call: -; j_call: TRBJ2-5; cdr3_aa: CASRELGTSQETQYF; cdr3_nt: TGTGCCAGCAGAGAACTAGGGACTTCCCAAGAGACCCAGTACTTC
v_call: TRBV18; clone_size: -; d_call: -; j_call: TRBJ1-2; cdr3_aa: CASSGRVPGYTF; cdr3_nt: TGTGCCAGCTCAGGCAGGGTTCCTGGCTACACCTTC
v_call: TRBV30; clone_size: few; d_call: TRBD1; j_call: TRBJ1-4; cdr3_aa: CAWSTGTGDEKLFF; cdr3_nt: TGTGCCTGGAGTACCGGGACAGGGGATGAAAAACTGTTTTTT
v_call: TRBV7-2; clone_size: many; d_call: -; j_call: TRBJ2-5; cdr3_aa: CASSLVTWVQYF; cdr3_nt: TGTGCCAGCAGCTTAGTAACCTGGGTCCAGTACTTC
v_call: TRBV7-9; clone_size: few; d_call: -; j_call: TRBJ2-2; cdr3_aa: CASSFVDNTGELFF; cdr3_nt: TGTGCCAGCAGCTTCGTCGACAACACCGGGGAGCTGTTTTTT
v_call: TRBV27; clone_size: -; d_call: TRBD1; j_call: TRBJ2-7; cdr3_aa: CASSEPGTGGDEQYF; cdr3_nt: TGTGCCAGCAGTGAACCTGGGACAGGGGGAGACGAGCAGTACTTC
v_call: TRBV18; clone_size: -; d_call: -; j_call: TRBJ2-3; cdr3_aa: CASSPVSGAGDTQYF; cdr3_nt: TGTGCCAGCTCACCAGTCAGTGGTGCAGGAGATACGCAGTATTTT
v_call: TRBV20-1; clone_size: few; d_call: TRBD1; j_call: TRBJ2-2; cdr3_aa: CSARRQGLYVTGELFF; cdr3_nt: TGCAGTGCTCGCAGACAGGGGTTGTATGTCACCGGGGAGCTGTTTTTT
v_call: TRBV19; clone_size: few; d_call: -; j_call: TRBJ1-2; cdr3_aa: CASSWDGRSYGYTF; cdr3_nt: TGTGCCAGTAGTTGGGACGGGAGGTCCTATGGCTACACCTTC
v_call: TRBV6-6; clone_size: -; d_call: -; j_call: TRBJ1-5; cdr3_aa: CASSSGTGRAGYSNQPQHF; cdr3_nt: TGTGCCAGCAGTTCCGGGACGGGACGAGCTGGTTATAGCAATCAGCCCCAGCATTTT
v_call: TRBV10-3; clone_size: few; d_call: -; j_call: TRBJ2-7; cdr3_aa: CAISDAGNLYEQYF; cdr3_nt: TGTGCCATCAGTGATGCCGGGAACCTCTACGAGCAGTACTTC
v_call: TRBV30; clone_size: -; d_call: -; j_call: TRBJ1-1; cdr3_aa: CAWSPIAENTEAFF; cdr3_nt: TGTGCCTGGAGTCCTATCGCGGAGAACACTGAAGCTTTCTTT
v_call: TRBV9; clone_size: many; d_call: -; j_call: TRBJ1-4; cdr3_aa: CASSVEPDVDNEKLFF; cdr3_nt: TGTGCCAGCAGCGTAGAGCCGGATGTTGATAATGAAAAACTGTTTTTT
v_call: TRBV30; clone_size: -; d_call: -; j_call: TRBJ2-2; cdr3_aa: CAWSNTGELFF; cdr3_nt: TGTGCCTGGAGCAATACCGGGGAGCTGTTTTTT
v_call: TRBV6-2/TRBV6-3; clone_size: many; d_call: -; j_call: TRBJ1-5; cdr3_aa: CASSYSTGGDQPQHF; cdr3_nt: TGTGCCAGCAGTTACTCGACTGGGGGGGATCAGCCCCAGCATTTT
v_call: TRBV20-1; clone_size: many; d_call: TRBD1; j_call: TRBJ2-7; cdr3_aa: CSAREDRGSPDEQYF; cdr3_nt: TGCAGTGCTAGAGAGGACAGGGGATCCCCTGACGAGCAGTACTTC
v_call: TRBV3-1; clone_size: -; d_call: TRBD2; j_call: TRBJ2-3; cdr3_aa: CASSQVLSGGGADTQYF; cdr3_nt: TGTGCCAGCAGCCAAGTCCTTAGCGGGGGCGGGGCAGATACGCAGTATTTT
v_call: TRBV6-2/TRBV6-3; clone_size: few; d_call: -; j_call: TRBJ2-2; cdr3_aa: CASSPYLNTGELFF; cdr3_nt: TGTGCCAGCAGTCCATACTTGAACACCGGGGAGCTGTTTTTT
v_call: TRBV10-3; clone_size: many; d_call: TRBD2; j_call: TRBJ2-3; cdr3_aa: CATGGVGTSLGTDTQYF; cdr3_nt: TGTGCCACCGGCGGGGTCGGGACTAGCCTTGGTACAGATACGCAGTATTTT
v_call: TRBV20-1; clone_size: -; d_call: -; j_call: TRBJ1-5; cdr3_aa: CIATDVFTRRDQPQHF; cdr3_nt: TGCATTGCTACGGACGTTTTTACCCGTAGGGATCAGCCCCAGCATTTT
v_call: TRBV7-9; clone_size: many; d_call: -; j_call: TRBJ2-3; cdr3_aa: CASSLWGYADTQYF; cdr3_nt: TGTGCCAGCAGCTTATGGGGGTATGCAGATACGCAGTATTTT
v_call: TRBV6-5; clone_size: few; d_call: -; j_call: TRBJ1-6; cdr3_aa: CASTPSRGLEGSPLHF; cdr3_nt: TGTGCCAGCACTCCCTCAAGGGGACTTGAGGGTTCACCCCTCCACTTT
v_call: TRBV6-2/TRBV6-3; clone_size: many; d_call: -; j_call: TRBJ1-1; cdr3_aa: CASSYFKNTEAFF; cdr3_nt: TGTGCCAGCAGTTACTTCAAGAACACTGAAGCTTTCTTT
v_call: TRBV29-1; clone_size: many; d_call: -; j_call: TRBJ2-1; cdr3_aa: CSVDYAGGNEQFF; cdr3_nt: TGCAGCGTTGATTACGCAGGGGGGAATGAGCAGTTCTTC
v_call: TRBV28; clone_size: many; d_call: -; j_call: TRBJ2-3; cdr3_aa: CASSLLLGAVDTQYF; cdr3_nt: TGTGCCAGCAGTTTATTACTAGGGGCTGTTGATACGCAGTATTTT